This T cell receptor (beta chain) is drawn from a study of blood T cell repertoires in COVID-19. Across the whole study: The United States, Italy and Spain supplied acute and convalescent COVID-19 samples. Sample material is recorded as cDNA or gDNA derived from T cells, B-cell-depleted T cells, or PBMCs.

Germline-derived CDR1 and CDR2 are GTSNPN and SVGIG (reference sequence). The CDR3 runs 14 residues. In the authors' workflow: Amplified reference gene primers provided the basis for estimating nucleated cell counts. Clones were sequenced by immunoSEQ multiplex PCR, and TCRdb holds only the in-frame ones, with some missing. The DNA gave D and trimming, while V, J and clone size come from that table. The sample records some 100,000 clones, around 85% being singletons. The sequence derives from a woman in her 70s with active or convalescent COVID-19. The sequenced sample consisted of peripheral blood. The chain is built from TRBV30 and TRBJ1-3; possible D gene TRBD1, 6 bases. CDR3 region: CAYERGALGNTIYF. For the CDR3, the DNA is TGTGCTTACGAGCGGGGGGCGTTAGGAAACACCATATATTTT. Complete variable domain (other parts from reference TRBV30 and TRBJ1-3): SQTIHQWPATLVQPVGSPLSLECTVEGTSNPNLYWYRQAAGRGLQLLFYSVGIGQISSEVPQNLSASRPQDRQFILSSKKLLLSDSGFYLCAYERGALGNTIYFGEGSWLTVV.